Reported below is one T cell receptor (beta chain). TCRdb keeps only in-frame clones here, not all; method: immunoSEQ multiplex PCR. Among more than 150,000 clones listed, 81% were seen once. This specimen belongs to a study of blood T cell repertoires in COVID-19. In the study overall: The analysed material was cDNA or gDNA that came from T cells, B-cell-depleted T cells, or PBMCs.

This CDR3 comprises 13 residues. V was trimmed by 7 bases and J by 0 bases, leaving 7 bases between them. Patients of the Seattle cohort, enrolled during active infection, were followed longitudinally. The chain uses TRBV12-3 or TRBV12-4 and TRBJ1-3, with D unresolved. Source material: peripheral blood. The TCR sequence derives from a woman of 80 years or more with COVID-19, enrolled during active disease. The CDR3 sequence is CASTPISGNTIYF. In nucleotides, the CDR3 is TGTGCCAGCACTCCTATCTCTGGAAACACCATATATTTT.